This is a list of T cell receptor beta chains from one sample in a study of shared clonotypes between healthy human individuals. The method was immunoSEQ multiplex PCR; TCRdb's version includes in-frame clones alone and lacks a portion of them. The sample holds some 2.1 million clones, about 94% seen once. The sequenced sample was naive CD8+ T cells sorted from blood. Every receptor here comes from a man younger than 35 in good health. Both conserved end residues are part of each CDR3. A D gene is named only where the DNA matches it firmly. Expanded clones get a size class; other rows say once, few or many, or leave the size out.

j_gene: TRBJ2-7
d_gene: .
len: 12
v_gene: TRBV11-2
abundance: .
CDR3aa: CASSSFSYEQYF
CDR3nt: TGTGCCAGCAGCTCCTTCTCCTACGAGCAGTACTTC

j_gene: TRBJ2-7
d_gene: .
len: 15
v_gene: TRBV6-5
abundance: .
CDR3aa: CASSYGAGSAYEQYF
CDR3nt: TGTGCCAGCAGTTACGGGGCAGGGTCGGCCTACGAGCAGTACTTC

j_gene: TRBJ2-7
d_gene: .
len: 12
v_gene: TRBV12-5
abundance: .
CDR3aa: CASGLASYEQYF
CDR3nt: TGTGCTAGTGGTTTGGCGTCCTACGAGCAGTACTTC

j_gene: TRBJ1-1
d_gene: TRBD1
len: 14
v_gene: TRBV27
abundance: .
CDR3aa: CASSPTGGDTEAFF
CDR3nt: TGTGCCAGCAGCCCGACAGGGGGGGACACTGAAGCTTTCTTT

j_gene: TRBJ2-1
d_gene: .
len: 14
v_gene: TRBV6-1
abundance: .
CDR3aa: CASSEARGAEEQFF
CDR3nt: TGTGCCAGCAGTGAAGCAAGGGGGGCGGAAGAGCAGTTCTTC

j_gene: TRBJ2-7
d_gene: TRBD2
len: 16
v_gene: TRBV5-6
abundance: once
CDR3aa: CASSLYTSGSSYEQYF
CDR3nt: TGTGCCAGCAGCTTGTATACTAGCGGGAGTAGTTACGAGCAGTACTTC

j_gene: TRBJ2-1
d_gene: .
len: 13
v_gene: TRBV5-6
abundance: .
CDR3aa: CASSSGDPNSQFF
CDR3nt: TGTGCCAGCAGCTCGGGGGACCCTAACTCGCAGTTCTTC

j_gene: TRBJ1-5
d_gene: .
len: 14
v_gene: TRBV28
abundance: .
CDR3aa: CASSFRQGGQPQHF
CDR3nt: TGTGCCAGCAGTTTTCGGCAGGGAGGCCAGCCCCAGCATTTT

j_gene: TRBJ2-5
d_gene: .
len: 14
v_gene: TRBV18
abundance: .
CDR3aa: CASSPFLGEETQYF
CDR3nt: TGTGCCAGCTCACCGTTTCTGGGGGAAGAGACCCAGTACTTC

j_gene: TRBJ1-5
d_gene: .
len: 15
v_gene: TRBV5-1
abundance: .
CDR3aa: CASSEDSPLNQPQHF
CDR3nt: TGCGCCAGCAGTGAGGACAGCCCTTTGAATCAGCCCCAGCATTTT

j_gene: TRBJ2-5
d_gene: .
len: 17
v_gene: TRBV4-1
abundance: .
CDR3aa: CASSQEVAGRLEETQYF
CDR3nt: TGCGCCAGCAGCCAAGAGGTGGCGGGAAGATTGGAAGAGACCCAGTACTTC

j_gene: TRBJ2-7
d_gene: .
len: 11
v_gene: TRBV25-1
abundance: .
CDR3aa: CASGIGSEQYF
CDR3nt: TGTGCCAGTGGGATCGGGAGCGAGCAGTACTTC

j_gene: TRBJ2-4
d_gene: TRBD2
len: 15
v_gene: TRBV13
abundance: .
CDR3aa: CASSDSGIAKNIQYF
CDR3nt: TGTGCCAGCAGCGATAGCGGGATAGCCAAAAACATTCAGTACTTC

j_gene: TRBJ1-2
d_gene: .
len: 14
v_gene: TRBV27
abundance: .
CDR3aa: CASSLGPRGYGYTF
CDR3nt: TGTGCCAGCAGTTTGGGGCCTCGGGGCTATGGCTACACCTTC

j_gene: TRBJ2-3
d_gene: TRBD2
len: 15
v_gene: TRBV10-1
abundance: .
CDR3aa: CASSAMGGSTDTQYF
CDR3nt: TGCGCCAGCAGTGCTATGGGAGGGAGCACAGATACGCAGTATTTT

j_gene: TRBJ1-2
d_gene: .
len: 14
v_gene: TRBV7-9
abundance: .
CDR3aa: CASSPTTEIYGYTF
CDR3nt: TGTGCCAGCAGCCCCACGACGGAGATCTATGGCTACACCTTC

j_gene: TRBJ2-7
d_gene: .
len: 15
v_gene: TRBV11-2
abundance: .
CDR3aa: CASSPFTGSSYEQYF
CDR3nt: TGTGCCAGCAGCCCATTCACAGGGAGCTCCTACGAGCAGTACTTC

j_gene: TRBJ2-7
d_gene: .
len: 14
v_gene: TRBV4-1
abundance: .
CDR3aa: CASSQEWGNDEQYF
CDR3nt: TGCGCCAGCAGCCAAGAGTGGGGGAACGACGAGCAGTACTTC

j_gene: TRBJ2-3
d_gene: TRBD2
len: 16
v_gene: TRBV6-6
abundance: .
CDR3aa: CASNYLWTGGRDTQYF
CDR3nt: TGTGCCAGCAACTACCTTTGGACGGGAGGAAGGGATACGCAGTATTTT

j_gene: TRBJ2-2
d_gene: TRBD2
len: 16
v_gene: TRBV7-9
abundance: .
CDR3aa: CASSLGLAGNTGELFF
CDR3nt: TGTGCCAGCAGCTTAGGTCTAGCGGGGAACACCGGGGAGCTGTTTTTT